This T cell receptor beta chain was captured in a study of T cells in localized non-small cell lung cancer. Whole-study results and caveats: Because sequencing included only one region (of the tumor), heterogeneity remains possible. A median of 57 clones ranked among the top 100 in tumor appeared in adjacent lung.

The protocol was immunoSEQ multiplex PCR, while the TCRdb copy is restricted to in-frame clones and leaves out a portion. The sample includes 20,000 to 25,000 clones, about 88% seen only once; the top ten take approximately 22%. The CDR3 is made up of 14 amino acids. V dropped 8 bases and J dropped 0 bases, with 16 bases sitting between them. Germline CDR1 is SQVTM and CDR2 is ANQGSEA. A word on this clone: Its cognate antigen is unknown.

The sample consisted of PBMCs, taken before any cancer treatment. The chain employs TRBV29-1 and TRBJ1-1; D is perhaps TRBD1 (6 bases). The source is a man aged 35 to 69 with stage II squamous cell lung carcinoma. The CDR3 DNA is TGCAGCCTCAGGGGAGGGCTCATGAACACTGAAGCTTTCTTT. Translated, it gives CSLRGGLMNTEAFF.